These T cell receptor beta chains were read from a single sample in a study of blood T cell repertoires in COVID-19. Clones were sequenced by immunoSEQ multiplex PCR, and TCRdb holds only the in-frame ones, with some missing. The sample yields 110,000 or so clones, around 91% seen once. What was sequenced was peripheral blood. The receptors here all came from a man between 65 and 85 years old with active or convalescent COVID-19. The CDR3 runs from the conserved cysteine through the conserved F or W. D genes are given only for firm matches. Rows may omit the clone size; those that give it use once, few, many or a size class.

.,TRBJ1-1,TRBD1,TRBV28,CASSLDREKAFF,TGTGCCAGCAGTCTAGACAGGGAGAAAGCTTTCTTT
.,TRBJ2-5,TRBD1,TRBV28,CASTPGQQETQYF,TGTGCCAGCACACCGGGACAGCAAGAGACCCAGTACTTC
once,TRBJ2-4,.,TRBV11-3,CASSLWRGARATKNIQYF,TGTGCCAGCAGTTTATGGAGGGGCGCCAGGGCGACCAAAAACATTCAGTACTTC
.,TRBJ2-7,.,TRBV5-4,CASSQRAPKNYEQYF,TGTGCCAGCAGCCAGCGGGCGCCAAAAAATTACGAGCAGTACTTC
.,TRBJ1-1,.,TRBV18,CASSRVQGGGDTEAFF,TGTGCCAGCTCACGGGTACAGGGTGGTGGAGACACTGAAGCTTTCTTT
.,TRBJ2-5,.,TRBV11-3,CASSAGDSETQYF,TGTGCCAGCAGCGCCGGGGACTCCGAGACCCAGTACTTC
.,TRBJ2-7,.,TRBV28,CASSFRGRSSYEQYF,TGTGCCAGCAGTTTTAGAGGCCGATCATCCTACGAGCAGTACTTC
.,TRBJ2-3,TRBD2,TRBV10-3,CAISEIAGGADTQYF,TGTGCCATCAGTGAGATAGCGGGAGGAGCAGATACGCAGTATTTT
.,TRBJ2-5,TRBD2,TRBV28,CASSTEREGPGTQYF,TGTGCCAGCAGTACCGAGCGGGAGGGGCCGGGGACCCAGTACTTC
.,TRBJ1-5,.,TRBV28,CASRSQGHGQPQHF,TGTGCCAGCAGATCTCAGGGCCATGGTCAGCCCCAGCATTTT
.,TRBJ1-5,.,TRBV6-2/TRBV6-3,CASSFGVRNQPQHF,TGTGCCAGCAGTTTCGGGGTACGGAATCAGCCCCAGCATTTT
.,TRBJ1-4,.,TRBV18,CASSYYGGQSNEKLFF,TGTGCCAGCTCCTACTACGGAGGACAGTCAAATGAAAAACTGTTTTTT
few,TRBJ2-7,TRBD2,TRBV6-6,CASSFPSGSGTYEQYF,TGTGCCAGCAGCTTCCCTAGCGGGAGTGGCACCTACGAGCAGTACTTC
.,TRBJ2-1,TRBD2,TRBV19,CASSRILAGLLNEQFF,TGTGCCAGTAGTAGGATCTTAGCGGGACTGTTAAATGAGCAGTTCTTC
once,TRBJ1-4,.,TRBV5-4,CASSQGTSTTNEKLFF,TGTGCCAGCAGCCAGGGGACGAGTACCACTAATGAAAAACTGTTTTTT
.,TRBJ1-1,.,TRBV18,CASSPPQEGNTEAFF,TGTGCCAGCTCACCACCTCAGGAGGGGAACACTGAAGCTTTCTTT